The TCR beta chain under discussion was sequenced for a study of cytomegalovirus exposure and HLA in healthy donors. Overall study findings and caveats: In terms of immune exposure information, only CMV serostatus was available. Most TCR sequences proved rare, with some public TCRs found in many donors. High specificity and sensitivity for cytomegalovirus status were reported for the classifier.

Primers: 60 Vbeta forward and 13 Jbeta reverse. Sequenced by immunoSEQ multiplex PCR; TCRdb stores in-frame clones only, minus some. The table lists more than 85,000 clones, more than 9.5% of them singletons. The trim removed 3 bases at V and 4 bases at J, leaving 9 bases unmatched. The CDR3 totals 17 residues. Germline V lookup: CDR1 SGHNT, CDR2 YYREEE (reference sequence). This clone was picked up a small number of times. The antigen is unknown. The receptor comes from a man aged 35-49 years in good health and CMV-seropositive. Material for sequencing was PBMCs. The chain combines TRBV5-4 with TRBJ2-1, with 11 bases identical to TRBD2. This chain's CDR3 is CASSSTSSGGLYNEQFF. The CDR3 coding sequence is TGTGCCAGCAGCTCAACCTCTAGCGGGGGGCTTTACAATGAGCAGTTCTTC.